The 9 T cell receptor beta chains below come from one sample, sequenced in a study of blood T cell repertoires in COVID-19. TCRdb keeps only in-frame clones here, not all; method: immunoSEQ multiplex PCR. This table has 250,000 to 400,000 clones, roughly 85% appearing once. The specimen sequenced was PBMCs or T cells enriched from blood (not recorded which). The receptors were sampled from a woman aged 25 to 39 who had been exposed to COVID-19.

This clone is judged medium-sized. In DNA form, the CDR3 reads TGTGCCAGCAGTTTATGGCGGGGGGGGATCACAGATACGCAGTATTTT. This gives the protein CASSLWRGGITDTQYF. This chain links TRBV27 with TRBJ2-3; TRBD2 agrees at 9 bases. CDR1 and CDR2 (germline): MNHEY, SMNVEV (reference sequence). The CDR3 runs to 16 residues. V dropped 1 base and J dropped 2; count of bases not matched to a gene: 4.

The V call is TRBV4-1, the J call TRBJ2-1; 10 nucleotides line up with TRBD2. Per the germline V gene, CDR1 is MGHRA and CDR2 is YSYEKL. This CDR3 spans 16 amino acids. With 0 bases clipped from V and 8 bases from J, the junction kept 7 bases outside the gene matches. DNA for the CDR3: TGCGCCAGCAGCCAAGATAAAAGCGGGGGGGCCGATGAGCAGTTCTTC. This sequence encodes CASSQDKSGGADEQFF.

The chain joins TRBV7-3 to TRBJ2-5; 7 bases line up with TRBD1. Trimming cost V 5 bases and J 4 bases; bases outside gene matches: 10. CDR1 and CDR2 from the germline V gene are SGHTA and FQGTGA. The CDR3 runs 15 residues. The CDR3 sequence: CASSPTGSWAETQYF. CDR3 sequence (DNA): TGTGCCAGCAGCCCGACAGGGTCGTGGGCAGAGACCCAGTACTTC.

This chain uses TRBV10-2 with TRBJ1-1; tentatively, D is TRBD1 (6 bases). This CDR3 is built from 14 residues. V lost 8 bases, J lost 2 bases, and 15 bases lay in between. The germline V gene has CDR1 WSHSY and CDR2 SAAADI. The CDR3 reads CASLQGRVNTEAFF. The CDR3 DNA follows: TGCGCCAGCCTACAGGGAAGGGTCAACACTGAAGCTTTCTTT.

The V call is TRBV19, the J call TRBJ2-5; D might be TRBD1 (5 bases). The CDR3 length is 15 residues. The V end was cut by 3 bases, the J end by 2 bases, with 13 bases between. Germline-derived CDR1 and CDR2 are LNHDA and SQIVND (reference sequence). In nucleotides, the CDR3 is TGTGCCAGTAGTATGACCCCGACAGCTCAAGAGACCCAGTACTTC. Protein: CASSMTPTAQETQYF.

This rearrangement joins TRBV30 to TRBJ1-1; tentative D call: TRBD1 (5 bases). Germline CDR1 reads GTSNPN; CDR2 reads SVGIG (reference sequence). This CDR3 comprises 13 residues. Trimming took 2 bases from V and 5 from J, leaving 12 bases between them. As DNA, the CDR3 is TGTGCCTGGAGTCCAGACTCAGGGACTGAAGCTTTCTTT. Translating gives CAWSPDSGTEAFF.

The chain combines TRBV19 with TRBJ2-2; possibly TRBD2 for D (6 bases). Trimming left V 1 base short and J 1 base short, with 7 bases between. Germline V lookup: CDR1 LNHDA, CDR2 SQIVND (reference sequence). This CDR3 spans 15 amino acids. The CDR3, as DNA: TGTGCCAGTAGTATAGGGCGGGGGAACACCGGGGAGCTGTTTTTT. Residues: CASSIGRGNTGELFF. Using reference TRBV19 and TRBJ2-2 for the parts outside the CDR3, the full variable domain is DGGITQSPKYLFRKEGQNVTLSCEQNLNHDAMYWYRQDPGQGLRLIYYSQIVNDFQKGDIAEGYSVSREKKESFPLTVTSAQKNPTAFYLCASSIGRGNTGELFFGEGSRLTVL.

The rearrangement uses TRBV12-5 and TRBJ1-2; D might be TRBD1 (5 bases). The V and J ends lost 3 bases and 4 bases respectively, with 12 bases between them. Germline CDR1 LGHNT, CDR2 FRNRAP. The CDR3 covers 14 residues. This CDR3 reads CASGLPQQVYGYTF. The CDR3 DNA reads TGTGCTAGTGGTTTACCTCAACAGGTCTATGGCTACACCTTC.

This chain's CDR3 is CASRINSGGLPGELFF. The DNA of the CDR3 is TGCGCCAGCAGGATCAACAGCGGGGGACTTCCCGGGGAGCTGTTTTTT. V usage is TRBV4-3 and J usage is TRBJ2-2; 8 nucleotides agree with TRBD2. The CDR3 sequence is 16 residues long. The V gene's germline CDR1 is LGHNA and CDR2 YSLEER. V lost 6 bases to trimming and J lost 6 bases; unmatched junction nucleotides: 12.